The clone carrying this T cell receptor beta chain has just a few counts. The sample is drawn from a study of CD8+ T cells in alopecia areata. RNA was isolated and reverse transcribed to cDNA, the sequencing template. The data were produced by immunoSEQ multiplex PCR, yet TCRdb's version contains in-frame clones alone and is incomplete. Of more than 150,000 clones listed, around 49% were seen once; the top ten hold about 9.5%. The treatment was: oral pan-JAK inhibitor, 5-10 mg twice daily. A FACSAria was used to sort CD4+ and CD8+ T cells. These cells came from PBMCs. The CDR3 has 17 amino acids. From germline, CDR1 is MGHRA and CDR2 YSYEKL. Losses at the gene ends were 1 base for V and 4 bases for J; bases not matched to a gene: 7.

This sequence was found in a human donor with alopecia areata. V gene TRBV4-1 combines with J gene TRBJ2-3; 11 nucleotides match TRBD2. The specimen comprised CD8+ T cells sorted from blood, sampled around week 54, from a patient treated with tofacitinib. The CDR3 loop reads CASSQAGTSGGADTQYF. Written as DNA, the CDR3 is TGCGCCAGCAGCCAAGCCGGGACTAGCGGAGGGGCAGATACGCAGTATTTT.